Listed here are 9 T cell receptor beta chains from one sample, sequenced in a study of cytotoxic CD8 clonotypes in ibrutinib-treated CLL. Method: immunoSEQ multiplex PCR; TCRdb's copy keeps in-frame clones and lacks some. The sample has 25,000 to 30,000 clones; around three quarters are singletons. The sample here was PBMCs, taken after 24 months of ibrutinib treatment. All receptors derive from a human donor with chronic lymphocytic leukemia.

The gene calls are TRBV28 and TRBJ2-6; D unresolved. The CDR3 runs to 15 residues. In germline, CDR1 is MDHEN, CDR2 SYDVKM. V shed 8 bases and J shed 2 bases, with 13 bases lying between them. The CDR3 DNA sequence: TGTGCCAGCCTGCCCTGGGGTGCTGGGGCCAACGTCCTGACTTTC. This codes for CASLPWGAGANVLTF.

This clone was seen a handful of times. The chain employs TRBV19 and TRBJ2-7; TRBD1 might be the D (6 bases). Germline CDR1 and CDR2: LNHDA and SQIVND (reference sequence). The CDR3 spans 15 residues. The V end lost 1 base, the J end lost 3 bases, and 13 bases lay between the germline ends. The CDR3 spells CASSIATGGDYEQYF. CDR3 coding DNA: TGTGCCAGTAGTATAGCGACAGGAGGCGACTACGAGCAGTACTTC.

The CDR3 DNA sequence: TGTGCCAGCAGCCAAGGGGACCTGTGGCTGAACACTGAAGCTTTCTTT. Translating gives CASSQGDLWLNTEAFF. The chain has TRBV28 and TRBJ1-1; tentatively, D is TRBD1 (5 bases). Trimming removed 6 bases from V and 0 bases from J, with 17 bases in between. The CDR3 has 16 residues. The V gene's germline CDR1 is MDHEN and CDR2 SYDVKM.

The chain uses TRBV11-2 and TRBJ1-2; the match to TRBD1 covers 7 bases. The V gene's germline CDR1 is SGHAT and CDR2 FQNNGV. Germline trimming cut 5 bases from V and 7 bases from J; bases unmatched to any gene: 7. The CDR3 consists of 13 residues. CDR3 in DNA: TGTGCCAGCAGCCCTGACAGGGTTGGTGGCTACACCTTC. Residues: CASSPDRVGGYTF. Full variable domain (missing parts from reference TRBV11-2 and TRBJ1-2): EAGVAQSPRYKIIEKRQSVAFWCNPISGHATLYWYQQILGQGPKLLIQFQNNGVVDDSQLPKDRFSAERLKGVDSTLKIQPAKLEDSAVYLCASSPDRVGGYTFGSGTRLTVV.

This clone was detected a few times. Written as DNA, the CDR3 is TGTGCCAGCAGCCCAAAGGTAGGGCTGTACAATGAGCAGTTCTTC. Its translation is CASSPKVGLYNEQFF. The rearrangement joins TRBV11-2 to TRBJ2-1, with no clear D. The CDR3 spans 15 residues. CDR1 is SGHAT and CDR2 is FQNNGV in the germline V gene. Trimming removed 5 bases from V and 4 bases from J, with 15 bases in between.

The V gene is TRBV27, the J gene TRBJ1-2, with 8 bases lining up with TRBD1. Per germline, CDR1 MNHEY and CDR2 SMNVEV (reference sequence). Trimming at V came to 6 bases and at J to 2 bases, leaving 8 bases not matched to a gene. The CDR3 covers 15 residues. The CDR3 region is CASSPRTGLNYGYTF. The CDR3 region has the DNA TGTGCCAGCAGCCCCCGGACAGGGTTAAACTATGGCTACACCTTC.

The chain joins TRBV7-9 to TRBJ2-1; D gene unclear. Trimming took off 4 bases at V and 13 bases at J, with 8 bases between the two ends. Germline V gene lookup returns CDR1 SEHNR and CDR2 FQNEAQ (reference sequence). This CDR3 has 10 residues. CDR3 residues: CASSSTPQFF. The CDR3 DNA follows: TGTGCCAGCAGCTCCACCCCCCAGTTCTTC.

The rearrangement joins TRBV7-9 to TRBJ1-2; 8 bases fit TRBD1. The CDR3 loop spans 15 amino acids. The V and J ends lost 6 bases and 1 base, in that order; junction bases with no gene match: 7. Germline CDR1 reads SEHNR; CDR2 reads FQNEAQ (reference sequence). Here the CDR3 reads CASRGNRGGNYGYTF. The CDR3 nucleotides are TGTGCCAGCAGAGGAAACAGGGGGGGTAACTATGGCTACACCTTC.

Concerning this clone itself: One end of the junction is discordant with germline, which a read error may explain. CDR3: CASSLGLGKLFF. CDR3 in DNA: TGTGCCAGCAGCCTGGGCCTCGGGAAGCTGTTTTTT. J is TRBJ2-2 and V is TRBV7-2; a weak D match, TRBD2 (5 bases). Germline CDR1 SGHTA, CDR2 FQGNSA. The CDR3 is made up of 12 amino acids. Supplemented by reference TRBV7-2 and TRBJ2-2, the full variable domain reads GAGVSQSPSNKVTEKGKDVELRCDPISGHTALYWYRQSLGQGLEFLIYFQGNSAPDKSGLPSDRFSAERTGGSVSTLTIQRTQQEDSAVYLCASSLGLGKLFFGEGSRLTVL.